This TCR beta chain was documented in a study of blood T cells in healthy people across ages. Looking at the study overall: Using template switching, researchers captured about one barcoded beta molecule for each two T cells.

A second roughly 6 to 11 cycle PCR used barcoded and J-beta primers. TCRdb processed the 5' RACE reads anew with MiXCR; each CDR3 protein has one entry. The sample shows around 1,500,000 distinct CDR3 sequences, 40% to 50% of them seen only once. There were at least 6 micrograms of total RNA extracted from every sample. V was clipped by 1 base and J by 9 bases; unmatched bases: 9. Germline CDR1 DFQATT, CDR2 SNEGSKA (reference sequence). This CDR3 comprises 15 residues. V is TRBV20-1 and J is TRBJ2-1; 10 nucleotides agree with TRBD1. The clonotype originates from a woman between 18 and 29 years old in good health. What was sequenced was blood. The CDR3 nucleotides read TGCAGTGCTAGAGGCCCCGGGACAGGGGTGAGTGAGCAGTTCTTC. Translated: CSARGPGTGVSEQFF.